This T cell receptor beta chain was documented in a study of identical twins. Study conclusions and caveats: Cord blood beta clonotypes that were abundant carried fewer insertions, and memory repertoires showed no such trend.

Template switching added a universal primer site, and cDNA bore unique molecular identifiers. TCRdb reanalysed the 5' RACE reads using MiXCR and keeps one entry per CDR3 protein. The table shows about 720,000 distinct CDR3 sequences, with approximately 18% occurring only once. Only a few counts were recorded for this clonotype. Antigen unknown. Healthy Caucasian donors formed the entire cohort. These sequences were also reported in another study, on T cells expressing NK-cell markers. As that study records: These same clonotypes (in a few donors) also led the CD3+CD56-NKG2C+ fraction.

Source material: PBMCs. The sequence derives from a woman under 30 in good health.

The CDR3 nucleotides read TGCAGTGCTCTTCCGGGACAGGGGGATTCACCCCTCCACTTT. It is translated as CSALPGQGDSPLHF. The chain joins TRBV20-1 to TRBJ1-6, with 11 nucleotides matching TRBD1. The J segment lost 8 bases and the V segment lost 5 bases, leaving 5 bases of the junction unmatched. CDR1 is DFQATT and CDR2 is SNEGSKA in the germline V gene (reference sequence). This CDR3 is 14 amino acids long.